This TCR beta chain was sequenced in a study of shared clonotypes between healthy human individuals. Looking at the study overall: For every donor, three CD4 naive, three CD4 memory, two CD8 naive and one CD8 memory plates were used. Study-wide points: Clonotypes not shared had lower generation probabilities than those common to all four donors.

Points on this clone: What it binds is unknown.

It was into CD45RA+ naive and CD45RA-negative memory subsets that the CD4+ cells were split. There are 14 residues in the CDR3. V lost 6 bases and J 5 bases, leaving 16 bases between the germline ends. CDR1 and CDR2 from the germline V gene are MNHNY and SVGAGI (reference sequence). This table comes from immunoSEQ multiplex PCR, and its TCRdb copy is limited to in-frame clones, with some not included. The repertoire has approximately 2,300,000 clones, about nine tenths of them found once; the top ten carry around 0.35%. The sample taken for sequencing was naive CD4+ T cells from PBMCs. Subset defined: CD45RA+ positively selected. The V gene is TRBV6-6, the J gene TRBJ2-5; D may be TRBD2 (6 bases). The receptor's source is a man aged 18 to 30 in good health. Some clones in this sample may be carry-over from other donors' samples. For the CDR3, the DNA is TGTGCCAGCAGGCGAACAGCGGGTAGGGAGACCCAGTACTTC. Protein sequence: CASRRTAGRETQYF.